Listed here are 25 T cell receptor beta chains from one sample, sequenced in a study of blood T cell repertoires in COVID-19. The data were produced by immunoSEQ multiplex PCR, yet TCRdb's version contains in-frame clones alone and is incomplete. The repertoire holds about 83,000 clones, with around nine tenths as singletons. The sequenced sample was peripheral blood. Receptor source: a man at least 80 years old with active or convalescent COVID-19.

The V and J genes are TRBV19 and TRBJ1-2; D remains ambiguous. V shed 9 bases and J shed 8 bases, with 19 bases lying between them. This CDR3 has 13 amino acids. CDR1 LNHDA and CDR2 SQIVND come from the germline V gene (reference sequence). For the CDR3, the DNA is TGTGCCAGCGGCGAGCAGAGGGTGACCGGCTACACCTTC. Protein sequence: CASGEQRVTGYTF. Drawing the rest from reference TRBV19 and TRBJ1-2, the complete variable domain is DGGITQSPKYLFRKEGQNVTLSCEQNLNHDAMYWYRQDPGQGLRLIYYSQIVNDFQKGDIAEGYSVSREKKESFPLTVTSAQKNPTAFYLCASGEQRVTGYTFGSGTRLTVV.

The CDR3 reads CASSQSTGVGTQYF. CDR3 bases: TGTGCCAGCAGTCAGTCGACAGGGGTTGGGACCCAGTACTTC. The chain joins TRBV6-5 to TRBJ2-5, with TRBD1 matching 8 bases. Per germline, CDR1 MNHEY and CDR2 SVGAGI. V dropped 5 bases and J dropped 7; count of bases not matched to a gene: 9. This CDR3 spans 14 amino acids.

The chain is built from TRBV25-1 and TRBJ2-1, with 7 bases identical to TRBD2. The CDR3 extends over 14 amino acids. Unmatched junction bases numbered 7, after V lost 7 bases and J lost 4 bases. Germline loops: CDR1 MGHDK, CDR2 SYGVNS. This chain's CDR3 is CASINGGSYNEQFF. Here the CDR3 DNA reads TGTGCCAGCATAAACGGGGGGAGTTACAATGAGCAGTTCTTC.

This clone occurred a few times. The rearrangement uses TRBV29-1 and TRBJ1-1; possible D gene TRBD1, 5 bases. V was shortened by 5 bases and J by 5 bases, with 18 bases between the two germline ends. CDR3 length: 14 residues. CDR1 is SQVTM, CDR2 ANQGSEA, per germline. The CDR3 nucleotides are TGCAGCGTTTTAGCAGGGTTAAGGACGACTGAAGCTTTCTTT. Protein sequence: CSVLAGLRTTEAFF.

This clone was seen a handful of times. The rearrangement links TRBV5-1 to TRBJ1-6; D might be TRBD1 (6 bases). Trimming took 0 bases from V and 9 from J, leaving 13 bases between them. CDR1 and CDR2 (germline): SGHRS, YFSETQ. This CDR3 spans 15 amino acids. In nucleotides, the CDR3 is TGCGCCAGCAGCTTGGCCGGCGGGGGCAGTTCACCCCTCCACTTT. Amino acid sequence: CASSLAGGGSSPLHF.

V usage is TRBV6-5 and J usage is TRBJ1-6; 10 nucleotides match TRBD1. Germline CDR1 reads MNHEY; CDR2 reads SVGAGI. V trimming: 5 bases; J trimming: 8 bases; junction bases outside the gene matches: 6. CDR3 length: 15 amino acids. The CDR3 region has the DNA TGTGCCAGCAGTCGAGCGACAGGGGGCCATTCACCCCTCCACTTT. Translated: CASSRATGGHSPLHF.

V gene TRBV3-1 (or the pseudogene TRBV3-2) combines with J gene TRBJ2-6; the D is unclear. V shed 4 bases and J shed 0 bases, with 22 bases lying between them. This CDR3 comprises 20 residues. Germline lookup yields CDR1 LGHDT and CDR2 YNNKEL (reference sequence). CDR3 region: CASSRSPYGGLSSGANVLTF. In DNA, the CDR3 is TGTGCCAGCAGCCGATCTCCATACGGCGGCTTAAGCTCTGGGGCCAACGTCCTGACTTTC.

This clone showed up just a few times. The chain is built from TRBV7-2 and TRBJ1-6, with D unresolved. This CDR3 has 14 residues. Germline CDR1 SGHTA, CDR2 FQGNSA. V lost 5 bases to trimming and J lost 8 bases, with 13 bases between them. CDR3 coding DNA: TGTGCCAGCAGCACCCGGTTGTATGATTCACCCCTCCACTTT. Its translation is CASSTRLYDSPLHF.

This chain links TRBV10-2 with TRBJ1-6; tentatively, D is TRBD1 (6 bases). This CDR3 contains 14 residues. Germline V lookup: CDR1 WSHSY, CDR2 SAAADI. The ends were cut back, 8 bases at V and 9 bases at J, with 17 bases in the middle. DNA for the CDR3: TGCGCCAGCGTCAACACAGGGAGGGGTTCACCCCTCCACTTT. Protein product: CASVNTGRGSPLHF.

The CDR3 loop is CASSRVEISGNTIYF. The CDR3 DNA follows: TGTGCCAGCTCCCGCGTGGAGATCTCTGGAAACACCATATATTTT. The gene calls are TRBV18 and TRBJ1-3; D remains unclear. Trimming took off 6 bases at V and 0 bases at J, with 12 bases between the two ends. Germline V CDR1 and CDR2: KGHSH, LQKENI. The CDR3 contains 15 residues.

The CDR3 DNA reads TGTGCCAGCAGCCCGCGGACAGCATCAACTAATGAAAAACTGTTTTTT. Its translation is CASSPRTASTNEKLFF. This chain uses TRBV16 with TRBJ1-4; D is possibly TRBD1 (6 bases). CDR3 length: 16 residues. In germline, CDR1 is KGHSY, CDR2 FQNENV. Trimming cost V 4 bases and J 0 bases, with 12 bases left between them.

The rearrangement links TRBV19 to TRBJ1-2; D may be TRBD1 (6 bases). Germline-derived CDR1 and CDR2 are LNHDA and SQIVND (reference sequence). CDR3 size: 12 residues. Trimming cost V 6 bases and J 8 bases, with 13 bases left between them. CDR3 loop: CASREQGRGYTF. CDR3 in DNA: TGTGCCAGTAGAGAGCAGGGGCGCGGCTACACCTTC.

The CDR3 sequence: CATSDPTRAGAETQYF. The CDR3 coding sequence is TGTGCCACCAGTGATCCTACCCGGGCAGGGGCCGAGACCCAGTACTTC. The chain employs TRBV24-1 and TRBJ2-5; the D gene is possibly TRBD1 (6 bases). CDR3 length: 16 residues. CDR1 KGHDR and CDR2 SFDVKD come from the germline V gene. The germline V and J ends were trimmed by 3 bases and 5 bases, with 18 bases remaining between them.

The chain uses TRBV3-1 (or the pseudogene TRBV3-2) and TRBJ2-2, with D possibly matching TRBD1 (6 bases). Per germline, CDR1 LGHDT and CDR2 YNNKEL (reference sequence). There are 14 residues in the CDR3. The V and J ends lost 4 bases and 6 bases respectively, with 12 bases between them. As DNA, the CDR3 is TGTGCCAGCAGCCGTACAACAGGGTCCGGGGAGCTGTTTTTT. It is translated as CASSRTTGSGELFF.

The chain combines TRBV6-6 with TRBJ2-3; perhaps TRBD2 as D (6 bases). The V gene lost 0 bases and the J gene lost 3 bases, with 7 bases spanning the gap. The CDR3 totals 14 residues. Germline V gene data show CDR1 as MNHNY and CDR2 as SVGAGI (reference sequence). In DNA, the CDR3 is TGTGCCAGCAGTTACTCCCGGGGGACAGATACGCAGTATTTT. Its translation: CASSYSRGTDTQYF.

The chain employs TRBV29-1 and TRBJ1-2; a weak D match, TRBD1 (5 bases). V was pared by 6 bases and J by 1 base, with 27 bases between. Germline V gene data show CDR1 as SQVTM and CDR2 as ANQGSEA. The CDR3 extends over 18 amino acids. CDR3 in amino acids: CSVRVNPSDPVYNYGYTF. CDR3 DNA: TGCAGCGTCAGGGTCAACCCGTCCGACCCCGTTTATAACTATGGCTACACCTTC.

This clone was seen only once. This chain connects TRBV2 to TRBJ1-4; D is possibly TRBD1 (6 bases). The CDR3 is 15 residues long. Germline lookup yields CDR1 SNHLY and CDR2 FYNNEI. Trimming shortened V by 5 bases and J by 5 bases, and 15 bases separated the two germline ends. This CDR3 is CASSTRQARNEKLFF. DNA for the CDR3: TGTGCCAGCAGTACCAGACAGGCCAGGAATGAAAAACTGTTTTTT.

V is TRBV7-2 and J is TRBJ1-5; D not resolved. Germline CDR1 SGHTA, CDR2 FQGNSA. This CDR3 has 12 amino acids. V was clipped by 6 bases and J by 4 bases, with 7 bases between them. The CDR3 DNA is TGTGCCAGCAGGTCCTCTAATCAGCCCCAGCATTTT. Translation: CASRSSNQPQHF.

This sequence joins TRBV28 and TRBJ2-1; 9 bases align to TRBD2. From germline, CDR1 is MDHEN and CDR2 SYDVKM. There are 14 residues in the CDR3. The V gene end was trimmed by 8 bases and the J gene end by 9 bases; junction bases not matched to a gene: 11. CDR3 nucleotide sequence: TGTGCCAGCCGGACCCACGCGGGGGGGAGTGAGCAGTTCTTC. Translation gives CASRTHAGGSEQFF.

The J gene is TRBJ1-5, the V gene TRBV11-2; 9 bases align to TRBD1. The CDR3 has 16 amino acids. The V gene's germline CDR1 is SGHAT and CDR2 FQNNGV. V shed 0 bases, J shed 4 bases, and the junction held 4 bases outside the gene matches. Here the CDR3 reads CASSLDRGQGNQPQHF. The CDR3 bases are TGTGCCAGCAGCTTAGATAGGGGACAGGGAAATCAGCCCCAGCATTTT.

J is TRBJ1-6 and V is TRBV27; TRBD1 aligns across 7 bases. Per the germline V gene, CDR1 is MNHEY and CDR2 is SMNVEV (reference sequence). The CDR3 extends over 13 amino acids. J gave up 12 bases and V 5 bases, and 7 bases lay outside the gene matches. The CDR3 here is CASSLDRVGPLHF. CDR3 nucleotide sequence: TGTGCCAGCAGTCTAGACAGGGTAGGACCCCTCCACTTT.

The chain couples TRBV7-8 to TRBJ1-4; D is possibly TRBD1 (6 bases). Germline V gene sequence: CDR1 SGHVS, CDR2 FQNEAQ. The CDR3 covers 13 residues. Deletions cut 5 bases from V and 8 bases from J, with 12 bases between. The CDR3 protein is CASSRYTGEKLFF. The CDR3 DNA is TGTGCCAGCAGCCGGTATACAGGGGAAAAACTGTTTTTT.

This chain connects TRBV7-2 to TRBJ1-4, with a tentative D call TRBD1 (6 bases). Deletions cut 4 bases from V and 9 bases from J, with 18 bases between. CDR3 size: 15 residues. The V gene's germline CDR1 is SGHTA and CDR2 FQGNSA. CDR3 coding DNA: TGTGCCAGCAGCTCCCCGGGAGGGGGTCGACAAAAACTGTTTTTT. It codes for CASSSPGGGRQKLFF.

The count of this clone is one. The gene calls are TRBV6-6 and TRBJ1-5; the D is unclear. With 0 bases removed from V and 7 bases from J, the gap between germline ends came to 10 bases. Germline V gene data show CDR1 as MNHNY and CDR2 as SVGAGI (reference sequence). The CDR3 runs 14 residues. CDR3 amino acids: CASSYSVSGQPQHF. Here the CDR3 DNA reads TGTGCCAGCAGTTACTCGGTTTCCGGGCAGCCCCAGCATTTT.

The chain employs TRBV4-1 and TRBJ1-2, with 7 bases fitting TRBD1. The trim removed 4 bases at V and 0 bases at J, leaving 11 bases unmatched. The germline V gene encodes CDR1 MGHRA and CDR2 YSYEKL. This CDR3 is 17 amino acids long. In nucleotides, the CDR3 is TGCGCCAGCAGCCCAGGGACAGAGTATAACTCTAACTATGGCTACACCTTC. This encodes CASSPGTEYNSNYGYTF.